The 10 T cell receptor beta chains reported below all come from one sample, sequenced in a study of tumor-infiltrating lymphocytes in primary liver carcinoma. Between about 17 and 34 mg of unsorted bulk tissue served as the source from which RNA and DNA were co-extracted. Synthesis of TCR beta cDNA was carried out from around 540 ng total RNA with a constant-region primer. Libraries covering TCR beta were generated through three nested multiplex PCR rounds (using a slightly modified ARM-PCR). The opening two PCR rounds, ten to eleven cycles each, paired TRBV1-TRBV30 forward primers with a C-beta reverse primer. TCRdb re-derived calls from the multiplex PCR reads in MiXCR, one entry per CDR3 protein. The repertoire has about 130,000 distinct CDR3 sequences, around 64% of them found once; the top ten carry less than 10%. The material sequenced was liver tumor tissue from sampling region 3. Subset indicated: tumor region T3, left-lateral pole. These receptors came from an older woman with primary liver carcinoma and hepatitis B virus infection.

The rearrangement links TRBV5-6 to TRBJ2-1; D unresolved. This CDR3 region has 15 residues. Per the germline V gene, CDR1 is SGHDT and CDR2 is YYEEEE. The V and J ends lost 4 bases and 2 bases respectively, with 13 bases between them. As DNA, the CDR3 is TGTGCCAGCAGCCCGGGCAGGATCACCTACAATGAGCAGTTCTTC. Its translation is CASSPGRITYNEQFF.

Comment on this clonotype: Since the CDR3 does not end with the conserved phenylalanine or tryptophan, this likely comes from a read error. It is unclear where the CDR3 begins or ends on the DNA, so no DNA is shown, and the CDR3 is as TCRdb lists it. The chain has TRBV13 and TRBJ1-1; the DNA was not used to check the table's D call, TRBD1. The CDR3 sequence runs 14 residues, both termini included. Per germline, CDR1 PRHDT and CDR2 FYEKMQ (reference sequence). Here the CDR3 reads CASSFRQGSTEASL.

To note about this clonotype: This may come from a read error, since a much larger clone is one base off. V gene TRBV5-1 combines with J gene TRBJ2-7; 11 nucleotides align to TRBD2. There are 16 residues in the CDR3. Germline V gene data show CDR1 as SGHRS and CDR2 as YFSETQ. The CDR3 is CAGSLDGSGRVYEQYF. The CDR3 DNA reads as TGCGCCGGCAGCTTGGACGGTAGCGGGAGGGTATACGAGCAGTACTTC.

Remarks on this clonotype: Because it lacks the conserved phenylalanine or tryptophan at the end, this CDR3 is likely a read error. The V call is TRBV28, the J call TRBJ2-7, with 8 bases identical to TRBD2. V was clipped by 5 bases and J by 4 bases; unmatched bases: 13. Germline loops: CDR1 MDHEN, CDR2 SYDVKM. The CDR3 runs 16 residues. DNA for the CDR3: TGTGCCAGCAGTGCTGGGGAGGCGGGAGGTATATACGAGCAGTACATC. This gives the protein CASSAGEAGGIYEQYI.

This chain joins TRBV12-3 or TRBV12-4 and TRBJ1-2; perhaps TRBD1 as D (6 bases). V was cut by 3 bases and J by 6 bases, with 20 bases left in between. The CDR3 runs 16 residues. CDR3 sequence reads: CASSFSFSGGGHGYTF. As DNA, the CDR3 is TGTGCCAGCAGTTTCTCTTTCTCGGGGGGCGGGCATGGCTACACCTTC.

This clonotype was seen many times. The J gene is TRBJ2-7, the V gene TRBV12-3 or TRBV12-4; no definite D call. V was trimmed by 6 bases and J by 5 bases, leaving 14 bases between them. CDR3 length: 13 residues. The CDR3 spells CASRSLFLDEQYF. DNA for the CDR3: TGTGCCAGCAGGTCCCTCTTCTTGGACGAGCAGTACTTC.

This clonotype was seen only a few times. Possible read error: a much larger clone is one base away. The J gene is TRBJ2-7, the V gene TRBV6-1; D possibly corresponds to TRBD2 (6 bases). This CDR3 comprises 13 residues. Germline V gene sequence: CDR1 MNHNS, CDR2 SASEGT. CDR3 sequence: CASTPGLTYDQYF. CDR3 nucleotides: TGTGCCAGCACCCCGGGACTCACCTACGATCAGTACTTC.

This clonotype was picked up many times. This chain connects TRBV11-3 to TRBJ1-1, with D hard to call. The CDR3 runs 13 residues. The V gene's germline CDR1 is SGHNT and CDR2 YENEEA. The ends were cut back, 5 bases at V and 3 bases at J, with 10 bases in the middle. The CDR3 sequence: CASSPAPDTEAFF. CDR3 DNA sequence: TGTGCCAGCAGCCCCGCCCCGGACACTGAAGCTTTCTTT.

This clonotype has at least ten counts. This chain joins TRBV5-5 and TRBJ1-1, with unresolved D. Trimming pared 0 bases from V and 1 base from J, leaving 4 bases between. Germline V gene sequence: CDR1 SGHKS, CDR2 YYEKEE (reference sequence). The CDR3 is made up of 13 amino acids. CDR3 region: CASSLVSNTEAFF. CDR3 DNA: TGTGCCAGCAGCTTGGTGTCGAACACTGAAGCTTTCTTT.

This clonotype was picked up many times. The genes are TRBV6-6 and TRBJ2-7; TRBD2 is a possible D gene (5 bases). This CDR3 is built from 15 residues. V lost 4 bases and J 2 bases, leaving 15 bases between the germline ends. Germline V gives CDR1 MNHNY, CDR2 SVGAGI (reference sequence). CDR3 bases: TGTGCCAGCAGTTCCGACTACCCGGCCCCCTACGAGCAGTACTTC. Translation: CASSSDYPAPYEQYF.